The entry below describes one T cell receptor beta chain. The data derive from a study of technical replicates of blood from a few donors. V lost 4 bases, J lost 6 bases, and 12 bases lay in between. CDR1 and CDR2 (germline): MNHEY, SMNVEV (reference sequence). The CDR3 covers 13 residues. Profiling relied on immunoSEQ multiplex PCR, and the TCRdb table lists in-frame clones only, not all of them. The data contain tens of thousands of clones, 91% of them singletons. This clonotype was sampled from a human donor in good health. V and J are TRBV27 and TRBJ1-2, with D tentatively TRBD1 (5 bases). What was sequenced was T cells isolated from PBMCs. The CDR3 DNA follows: TGTGCCAGCAGTTCGGGGGTCAACCATGGCTACACCTTC. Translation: CASSSGVNHGYTF.